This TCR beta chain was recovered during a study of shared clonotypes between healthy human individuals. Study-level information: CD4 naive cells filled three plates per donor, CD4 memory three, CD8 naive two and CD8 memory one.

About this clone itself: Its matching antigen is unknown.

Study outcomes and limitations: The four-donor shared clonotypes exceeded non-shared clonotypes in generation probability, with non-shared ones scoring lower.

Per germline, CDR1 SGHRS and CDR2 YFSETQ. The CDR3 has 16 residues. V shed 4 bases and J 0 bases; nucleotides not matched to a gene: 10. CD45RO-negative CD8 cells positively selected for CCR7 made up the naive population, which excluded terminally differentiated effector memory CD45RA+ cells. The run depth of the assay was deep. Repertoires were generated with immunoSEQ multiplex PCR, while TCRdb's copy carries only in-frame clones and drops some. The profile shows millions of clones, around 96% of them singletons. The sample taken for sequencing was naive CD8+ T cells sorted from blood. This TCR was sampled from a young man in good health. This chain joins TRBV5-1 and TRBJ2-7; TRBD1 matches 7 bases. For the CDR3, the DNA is TGCGCCAGCAGCGCTACGGGACAGCTTTCCTCCTACGAGCAGTACTTC. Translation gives CASSATGQLSSYEQYF. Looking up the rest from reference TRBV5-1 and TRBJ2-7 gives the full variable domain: KAGVTQTPRYLIKTRGQQVTLSCSPISGHRSVSWYQQTPGQGLQFLFEYFSETQRNKGNFPGRFSGRQFSNSRSEMNVSTLELGDSALYLCASSATGQLSSYEQYFGPGTRLTVT.